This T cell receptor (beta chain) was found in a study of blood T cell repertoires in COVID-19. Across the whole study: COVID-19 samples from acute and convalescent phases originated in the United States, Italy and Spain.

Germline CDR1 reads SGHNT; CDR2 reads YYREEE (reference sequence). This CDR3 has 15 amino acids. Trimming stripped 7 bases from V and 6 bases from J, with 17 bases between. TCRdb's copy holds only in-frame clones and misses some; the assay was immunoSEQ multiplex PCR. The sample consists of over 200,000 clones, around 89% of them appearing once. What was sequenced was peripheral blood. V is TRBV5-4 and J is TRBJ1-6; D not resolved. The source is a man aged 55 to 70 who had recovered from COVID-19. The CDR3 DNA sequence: TGTGCCAGCGGAAGAGGGAGCCTACTTAATTCACCCCTCCACTTT. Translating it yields CASGRGSLLNSPLHF.